Presented here are 29 T cell receptor beta chains from one specimen sequenced in a study of breast tumors, draining lymph nodes, adjacent tissues. Axillary draining lymph nodes of breast cancer patients supplied the node samples. In TCRdb, the multiplex PCR reads were re-called with MiXCR into one record per CDR3 protein. The sample contains around 230,000 distinct CDR3 sequences, 32% of which appear only once. Sequencing was done on a sample of axillary lymph node tissue. The receptors derive from a female donor with breast cancer. Some clones in this sample may be carry-over from other donors' samples.

The chain couples TRBV5-6 to TRBJ1-5; D may be TRBD1 (6 bases). The V end was cut by 4 bases, the J end by 0 bases, with 11 bases between. Germline V lookup: CDR1 SGHDT, CDR2 YYEEEE. The CDR3 runs to 15 residues. CDR3 sequence (DNA): TGTGCCAGCAGCACATACAGGGCTAGCAATCAGCCCCAGCATTTT. Protein sequence: CASSTYRASNQPQHF.

In its sample, this clonotype was seen a few times. This chain links TRBV7-9 with TRBJ1-1; D gene ambiguous. The V end was cut by 2 bases, the J end by 6 bases, with 7 bases between. The CDR3 extends over 12 amino acids. Per germline, CDR1 SEHNR and CDR2 FQNEAQ (reference sequence). CDR3 in amino acids: CASSLYGPEAFF. CDR3 nucleotide sequence: TGTGCCAGCAGCTTATATGGGCCTGAAGCTTTCTTT.

There are many counts of this clonotype. V is TRBV20-1 and J is TRBJ1-3, with 7 bases lining up with TRBD1. Trimming took 6 bases from V and 0 from J; bases not matched to a gene: 8. CDR1 is DFQATT, CDR2 SNEGSKA, per germline (reference sequence). The CDR3 covers 15 residues. The CDR3 DNA sequence: TGCAGTGCGAACAGGGGCACAAGCTCTGGAAACACCATATATTTT. Encoded protein: CSANRGTSSGNTIYF.

This clonotype was seen at least ten times. V and J are TRBV19 and TRBJ2-6; 10 bases fit TRBD1. The CDR3 is 18 amino acids. V lost 6 bases, J lost 0 bases, and 8 bases stayed unmatched. Germline V gene lookup returns CDR1 LNHDA and CDR2 SQIVND (reference sequence). CDR3 residues: CASSSPTGGLSGANVLTF. CDR3 DNA: TGTGCCAGTAGCTCACCGACAGGGGGCCTCTCTGGGGCCAACGTCCTGACTTTC.

The chain has TRBV5-1 and TRBJ2-3, with D tentatively TRBD2 (6 bases). CDR1 is SGHRS and CDR2 is YFSETQ in the germline V gene. The CDR3 covers 12 residues. V lost 3 bases to trimming and J lost 6 bases, with 8 bases between them. CDR3 sequence: CASSSGVDTQYF. CDR3 DNA sequence: TGCGCCAGCAGCTCGGGGGTGGATACGCAGTATTTT.

Ten or more counts support this clonotype. A much larger clonotype is one base distant, so this may be a read error. The chain combines TRBV20-1 with TRBJ2-7; TRBD1 is a possible D gene (6 bases). Germline-derived CDR1 and CDR2 are DFQATT and SNEGSKA (reference sequence). This CDR3 has 15 amino acids. Trimming stripped 5 bases from V and 5 bases from J, with 22 bases between. The CDR3 protein is CSAGAPGHSPDEQYF. CDR3 bases: TGCAGTGCTGGGGCCCCGGGACATTCTCCTGACGAGCAGTACTTC.

This chain uses TRBV20-1 with TRBJ1-6, with TRBD1 matching over 9 bases. This CDR3 contains 15 residues. Per the germline V gene, CDR1 is DFQATT and CDR2 is SNEGSKA (reference sequence). CDR3 protein: CTARGLGTGNSPLHF. The CDR3 nucleotides read TGCACCGCTAGAGGCCTCGGGACAGGGAATTCACCCCTCCACTTT.

The V gene is TRBV2, the J gene TRBJ2-5; 7 positions agree with TRBD1. From germline, CDR1 is SNHLY and CDR2 FYNNEI. The CDR3 is 12 amino acids. J gave up 5 bases and V 6 bases, and 3 bases lay outside the gene matches. CDR3 amino acids: CASRADRETQYF. The CDR3 DNA sequence: TGTGCCAGCAGGGCGGACAGGGAGACCCAGTACTTC.

The chain links TRBV18 to TRBJ2-1, with D possibly TRBD1 on 6 matching bases. The CDR3 totals 16 residues. Germline CDR1 and CDR2: KGHSH and LQKENI. V lost 0 bases and J 7 bases, leaving 16 bases between the germline ends. CDR3 residues: CASSPPLGQQGNEQFF. In DNA, the CDR3 is TGTGCCAGCTCACCACCCTTAGGACAGCAGGGGAATGAGCAGTTCTTC.

This clonotype was observed many times. This chain uses TRBV12-3 or TRBV12-4 with TRBJ1-4; 7 nucleotides line up with TRBD1. The V and J ends lost 3 bases and 8 bases, in that order; junction bases with no gene match: 6. The CDR3 covers 14 residues. DNA for the CDR3: TGTGCCAGCAGTTTCGGGGACAGCAAAGAAAAACTGTTTTTT. This gives the protein CASSFGDSKEKLFF.

This clonotype was found a few times. This chain links TRBV18 with TRBJ2-1, with a weak D call TRBD2 (5 bases). Germline lookup yields CDR1 KGHSH and CDR2 LQKENI. The CDR3 has 14 amino acids. V was trimmed by 6 bases and J by 0 bases, leaving 9 bases between them. CDR3 sequence reads: CASSGDYSYNEQFF. CDR3 in DNA: TGTGCCAGCTCGGGAGATTACTCCTACAATGAGCAGTTCTTC.

The chain uses TRBV25-1 and TRBJ2-7; TRBD2 agrees at 7 bases. V lost 7 bases and J lost 6; bases outside the gene matches: 12. The germline CDR1 and CDR2 sequences are MGHDK and SYGVNS. This CDR3 has 14 residues. The CDR3 DNA is TGTGCCAGCAAGGACGGGACTATCGCATCCGAGCAGTACTTC. Translation: CASKDGTIASEQYF.

This clonotype was picked up a small number of times. The chain employs TRBV14 and TRBJ1-1; possibly TRBD1 for D (5 bases). Trimming stripped 2 bases from V and 4 bases from J, with 17 bases between. Germline loops: CDR1 SGHDN, CDR2 FVKESK. This CDR3 comprises 16 residues. The CDR3 DNA reads TGTGCCAGCAGCCAACGGGCTCAAGGGGCCTCCACTGAAGCTTTCTTT. Translation gives CASSQRAQGASTEAFF. The whole variable domain, filled in from reference TRBV14 and TRBJ1-1, reads EAGVTQFPSHSVIEKGQTVTLRCDPISGHDNLYWYRRVMGKEIKFLLHFVKESKQDESGMPNNRFLAERTGGTYSTLKVQPAELEDSGVYFCASSQRAQGASTEAFFGQGTRLTVV.

In this sample, this clonotype turned up many times. The V call is TRBV6-6, the J call TRBJ2-1, with D possibly being TRBD2 (8 bases). The V end was cut by 7 bases, the J end by 0 bases, with 13 bases between. Germline V gene sequence: CDR1 MNHNY, CDR2 SVGAGI (reference sequence). The CDR3 loop spans 15 amino acids. The CDR3 loop is CASNSGDSSYNEQFF. The CDR3 DNA follows: TGTGCCAGCAATAGCGGGGACAGCTCCTACAATGAGCAGTTCTTC.

In this sample, this clonotype turned up many times. The V call is TRBV5-1, the J call TRBJ1-6; D might be TRBD1 (6 bases). Germline V lookup: CDR1 SGHRS, CDR2 YFSETQ. V shed 4 bases and J shed 9 bases, with 11 bases lying between them. There are 13 residues in the CDR3. The CDR3 DNA reads TGCGCCAGCAGCGTGAAACAGGGTTCACCCCTCCACTTT. Its protein is CASSVKQGSPLHF.

This clonotype has ten or more counts. The chain employs TRBV15 and TRBJ2-4; 8 positions agree with TRBD2. Trimming at V came to 3 bases and at J to 0 bases, leaving 22 bases not matched to a gene. Germline V gene lookup returns CDR1 LNHNV and CDR2 YYDKDF (reference sequence). This CDR3 is 22 amino acids long. The CDR3 sequence is CATSRTPTREGPYSVAKNIQYF. The DNA for the CDR3 is TGTGCCACCAGCAGGACCCCTACACGGGAGGGCCCTTATTCTGTAGCCAAAAACATTCAGTACTTC.

This clonotype was seen at least ten times. The V call is TRBV5-8, the J call TRBJ1-4, with D possibly matching TRBD1 (5 bases). CDR3 length equals 14 residues. V shed 5 bases and J shed 7 bases, with 15 bases lying between them. CDR1 is SGHTS, CDR2 YDEGEE, per germline. DNA of the CDR3: TGTGCCAGCAGTTCTAGACAGTCGCCTGAAAAACTGTTTTTT. Amino acid sequence: CASSSRQSPEKLFF.

As for this clonotype: Just one base apart from a much larger clone, this may be a read error. The chain has TRBV30 and TRBJ1-6; TRBD1 might be the D (5 bases). The CDR3 totals 17 residues. V dropped 0 bases and J dropped 10 bases, with 22 bases sitting between them. Germline lookup yields CDR1 GTSNPN and CDR2 SVGIG (reference sequence). The CDR3 DNA sequence: TGTGCCTGGAGTGTGACCCGAACAGGATCGGGGAAGTCACCCCTCCACTTT. This codes for CAWSVTRTGSGKSPLHF.

This clonotype has only one observation. The junction departs from germline at one end; a sequencing error may be responsible. The chain joins TRBV7-2 to TRBJ2-2; a weak D match, TRBD2 (5 bases). The V gene's germline CDR1 is SGHTA and CDR2 FQGNSA. The CDR3 covers 15 residues. This CDR3 reads CASSAEPTWTGELPF. Here the CDR3 DNA reads TGTGCCAGCAGCGCGGAGCCAACTTGGACCGGGGAGCTGCCTTTT.

This clonotype was counted at least ten times. The chain combines TRBV5-1 with TRBJ1-2; D not resolved. This CDR3 has 13 residues. The germline V gene has CDR1 SGHRS and CDR2 YFSETQ. Trimming left V 2 bases short and J 0 bases short, with 5 bases between. Written as DNA, the CDR3 is TGCGCCAGCAGCTTTTCTACTAACTATGGCTACACCTTC. As protein: CASSFSTNYGYTF.

This clonotype was detected many times. The chain recombines TRBV11-2 with TRBJ2-1, with TRBD2 identical over 9 bases. The trim removed 4 bases at V and 5 bases at J, leaving 6 bases unmatched. Per the germline V gene, CDR1 is SGHAT and CDR2 is FQNNGV. This CDR3 contains 15 residues. CDR3 DNA sequence: TGTGCCAGCAGCTCAATAGCGGGGGCTGACAATGAGCAGTTCTTC. Its translation: CASSSIAGADNEQFF. Based on the CDR3 plus reference TRBV11-2 and TRBJ2-1, the full variable domain is EAGVAQSPRYKIIEKRQSVAFWCNPISGHATLYWYQQILGQGPKLLIQFQNNGVVDDSQLPKDRFSAERLKGVDSTLKIQPAKLEDSAVYLCASSSIAGADNEQFFGPGTRLTVL.

This clonotype was found many times. The chain joins TRBV6-5 to TRBJ2-2, with D perhaps TRBD1 or TRBD2 (5 bases each). V shed 6 bases and J shed 5 bases, with 19 bases lying between them. Germline values: CDR1 MNHEY, CDR2 SVGAGI. There are 16 residues in the CDR3. This CDR3 is CASSRSGGVWTGELFF. The CDR3 DNA is TGTGCCAGCAGCAGGAGTGGGGGAGTGTGGACCGGGGAGCTGTTTTTT.

This chain joins TRBV4-1 and TRBJ2-7; 13 bases are shared with TRBD2. Looked up from germline, CDR1 is MGHRA and CDR2 is YSYEKL. The CDR3 runs to 16 residues. V trimming: 5 bases; J trimming: 4 bases; junction bases outside the gene matches: 8. In DNA, the CDR3 is TGCGCCAGCAGCTTCCGACTAGCGGGGGGAGGATACGAGCAGTACTTC. This gives the protein CASSFRLAGGGYEQYF.

The chain is built from TRBV2 and TRBJ1-6; D is unclear. CDR3 length equals 14 residues. CDR1 is SNHLY, CDR2 FYNNEI, per germline. Trimming pared 6 bases from V and 4 bases from J, leaving 10 bases between. CDR3 region: CASSPGRYNSPLHF. In DNA form, the CDR3 reads TGTGCCAGCAGCCCAGGACGGTATAATTCACCCCTCCACTTT. The full variable domain, rest sourced from reference TRBV2 and TRBJ1-6, is EPEVTQTPSHQVTQMGQEVILRCVPISNHLYFYWYRQILGQKVEFLVSFYNNEISEKSEIFDDQFSVERPDGSNFTLKIRSTKLEDSAMYFCASSPGRYNSPLHFGNGTRLTVT.

This clonotype showed up just a few times. The chain carries TRBV15 and TRBJ1-3; maybe TRBD1 (5 bases). Trimming pared 0 bases from V and 0 bases from J, leaving 9 bases between. Per germline, CDR1 LNHNV and CDR2 YYDKDF (reference sequence). CDR3 length: 16 residues. The CDR3 bases are TGTGCCACCAGCAGAGACAGGGCCAACTCTGGAAACACCATATATTTT. This codes for CATSRDRANSGNTIYF.

This clonotype was counted ten times or more. V and J are TRBV7-2 and TRBJ1-3; possibly TRBD1 for D (6 bases). In germline, CDR1 is SGHTA, CDR2 FQGNSA. V lost 3 bases and J lost 8, with 11 bases in between. The CDR3 runs to 13 residues. This CDR3 reads CASSFGGGYTIYF. The CDR3 DNA sequence: TGTGCCAGCAGCTTTGGAGGGGGGTACACCATATATTTT.

This clonotype was detected ten times or more. V is TRBV7-9 and J is TRBJ1-5; tentatively, D is TRBD1 (6 bases). V was clipped by 0 bases and J by 7 bases, with 10 bases between them. The CDR3 spans 14 residues. Germline lookup yields CDR1 SEHNR and CDR2 FQNEAQ (reference sequence). The CDR3 bases are TGTGCCAGCAGCTTAGCGTCAGGGGACCAGCCCCAGCATTTT. It encodes CASSLASGDQPQHF.

This rearrangement joins TRBV20-1 to TRBJ2-3; TRBD2 is a possible D gene (6 bases). The CDR3 loop spans 14 amino acids. From germline, CDR1 is DFQATT and CDR2 SNEGSKA (reference sequence). The V end lost 3 bases, the J end lost 1 base, and 11 bases lay between the germline ends. The CDR3 nucleotides are TGCAGTGCTAGGGAGCCTAGCGGCACAGATACGCAGTATTTT. Translated, it gives CSAREPSGTDTQYF.

This sequence joins TRBV29-1 and TRBJ2-1, with 7 positions matching TRBD2. Per germline, CDR1 SQVTM and CDR2 ANQGSEA. The V segment lost 5 bases and the J segment 6 bases; nucleotides outside the gene matches: 10. The CDR3 spans 14 residues. The CDR3 coding sequence is TGCAGCGTTAGCGGGATCGGGGCCACCAATGAGCAGTTCTTC. Translating it yields CSVSGIGATNEQFF.